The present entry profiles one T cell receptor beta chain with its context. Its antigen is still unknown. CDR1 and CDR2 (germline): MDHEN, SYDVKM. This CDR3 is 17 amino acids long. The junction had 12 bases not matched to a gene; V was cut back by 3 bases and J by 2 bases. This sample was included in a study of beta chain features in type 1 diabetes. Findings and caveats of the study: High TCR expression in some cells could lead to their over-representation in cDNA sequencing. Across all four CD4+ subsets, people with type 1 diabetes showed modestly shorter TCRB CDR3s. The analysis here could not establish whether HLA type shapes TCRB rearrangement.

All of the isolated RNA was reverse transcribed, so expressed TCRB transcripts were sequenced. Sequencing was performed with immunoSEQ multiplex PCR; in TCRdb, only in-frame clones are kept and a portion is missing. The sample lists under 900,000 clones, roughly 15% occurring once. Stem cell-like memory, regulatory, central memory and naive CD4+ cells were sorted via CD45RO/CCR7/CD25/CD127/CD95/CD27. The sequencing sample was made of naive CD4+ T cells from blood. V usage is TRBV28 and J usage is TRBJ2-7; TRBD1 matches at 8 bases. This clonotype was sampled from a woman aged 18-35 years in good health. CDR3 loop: CASSFIVRTGGTYEQYF. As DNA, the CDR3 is TGTGCCAGCAGTTTTATTGTTCGAACAGGGGGAACCTACGAGCAGTACTTC.